These 7 T cell receptor beta chains were sequenced from one sample in a study of shared clonotypes between healthy human individuals (dated by TCRdb to about 2020). The library was generated by the immunoSEQ multiplex PCR assay. TCRdb retrieved this table from immuneACCESS and kept in-frame rearrangements only. Not all clones are present; in checked studies, unresolved V genes account for under half, and no reason is known for the remainder. This sample lists roughly 2 million clones; approximately 94% were detected once. Around 0.13% of the sample lies in the top ten. The sample consisted of naive CD4+ T cells sorted from blood. This sample's cell subset or site label indicates: CD45RA+ positively selected. These receptors were obtained from a young man in good health.

This chain links TRBV21-1 with TRBJ2-5; no DNA check was done on the table's D call, TRBD2. TRBV21-1 is classified as a pseudogene. The CDR3 runs to 14 residues. CDR3 loop: CASSKANFKETQYF. The CDR3 DNA reads as TGTGCCAGCAGCAAAGCTAACTTTAAAGAGACCCAGTACTTC.

Regarding this clone: The sample has other DNA sequences that encode this CDR3 too. The gene calls are TRBV6-5 and TRBJ1-1; the D gene is possibly TRBD1 (5 bases). The V gene's germline CDR1 is MNHEY and CDR2 SVGAGI. This CDR3 is built from 13 residues. Deletions cut 5 bases from V and 2 bases from J, with 9 bases between. The CDR3 protein is CASSLTGNTEAFF. The CDR3 DNA reads as TGTGCCAGCAGTCTAACAGGAAACACTGAAGCTTTCTTT.

With regard to this clone: Other nucleotide sequences in the sample specify the same CDR3. This rearrangement joins TRBV6-1 to TRBJ2-7; 10 nucleotides align to TRBD1. Germline CDR1 reads MNHNS; CDR2 reads SASEGT. This CDR3 is built from 13 residues. V was pared by 6 bases and J by 5 bases, with 4 bases of the junction left unmatched. This CDR3 is CASSRDRGDEQYF. The CDR3 coding sequence is TGTGCCAGCAGCCGGGACAGGGGAGACGAGCAGTACTTC.

The chain combines TRBV4-3 with TRBJ1-6; D unresolved. Between the trimmed V and J ends, which lost 1 base and 7 bases, there was a span of 11 bases. CDR3 length: 15 residues. CDR1 LGHNA and CDR2 YSLEER come from the germline V gene. The CDR3 nucleotides read TGCGCCAGCAGCCAAGCAGTGGTCAGCAATTCACCCCTCCACTTT. Protein sequence: CASSQAVVSNSPLHF.

This chain links TRBV5-4 with TRBJ1-2; D is unclear. CDR3 length equals 13 residues. V dropped 5 bases and J dropped 7 bases, with 15 bases sitting between them. CDR1 is SGHNT, CDR2 YYREEE, per germline (reference sequence). Here the CDR3 reads CASRPTDDRGYTF. The CDR3 DNA is TGTGCCAGCAGGCCCACGGACGACCGTGGCTACACCTTC.

The J gene is TRBJ2-5, the V gene TRBV7-3, with TRBD1 matching over 9 bases. The CDR3 is made up of 14 amino acids. Germline V lookup: CDR1 SGHTA, CDR2 FQGTGA. After removal of 1 base from V and 4 bases from J, the junction contained 1 base not matched to a gene. The CDR3 DNA reads TGTGCCAGCAGCTTAATGGACAGGGGAGAGACCCAGTACTTC. It encodes CASSLMDRGETQYF.

This rearrangement joins TRBV25-1 to TRBJ2-3, with 8 bases aligning to TRBD2. Germline V gene data show CDR1 as MGHDK and CDR2 as SYGVNS. The CDR3 contains 16 residues. Germline trimming cut 5 bases from V and 1 base from J; bases unmatched to any gene: 8. CDR3 DNA sequence: TGTGCCAGCAGTTCCGGGAGGGCCGGGCGCACAGATACGCAGTATTTT. It is translated as CASSSGRAGRTDTQYF.